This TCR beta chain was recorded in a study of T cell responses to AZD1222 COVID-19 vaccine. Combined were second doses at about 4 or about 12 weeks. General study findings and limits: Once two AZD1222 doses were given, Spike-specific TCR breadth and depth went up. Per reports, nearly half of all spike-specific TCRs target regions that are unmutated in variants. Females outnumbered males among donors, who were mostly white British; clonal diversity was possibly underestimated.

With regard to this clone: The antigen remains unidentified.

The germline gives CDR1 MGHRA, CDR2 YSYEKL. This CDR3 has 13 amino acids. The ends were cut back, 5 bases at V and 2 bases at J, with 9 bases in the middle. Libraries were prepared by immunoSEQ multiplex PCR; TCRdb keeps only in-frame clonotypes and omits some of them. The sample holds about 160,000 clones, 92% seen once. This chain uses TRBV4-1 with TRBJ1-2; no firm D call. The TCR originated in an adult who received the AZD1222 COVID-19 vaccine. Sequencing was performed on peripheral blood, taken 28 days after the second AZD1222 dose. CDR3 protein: CASSSGLNYGYTF. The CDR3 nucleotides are TGCGCCAGCAGCTCAGGCCTCAACTATGGCTACACCTTC.